The clone carrying this TCR beta chain was recorded only once. As yet, its antigen is unknown. Profiled with immunoSEQ multiplex PCR; TCRdb holds only in-frame clones, not every one. This table has 20,000 to 25,000 clones, 60% to 75% appearing once. The J segment lost 4 bases and the V segment lost 3 bases, leaving 11 bases of the junction unmatched. The CDR3 runs 16 residues. Looked up from germline, CDR1 is SGDLS and CDR2 is YYNGEE. These data originate in a study of vaccination effects on CD4 cells after COVID-19. Study background: Participants completed two doses of the BNT162b2 or mRNA-1273 vaccine.

Notes on the study in general: Few convalescent patients were studied, and early post-infection samples were lacking. Marked clonal contraction of both clone types appeared late after vaccination.

Prior to sequencing, the ViraFEST assay stimulated PBMC with viral peptide pools, which expanded the antigen-specific CD4+ T cells. Once cultured for nine to ten days, the cells underwent separation to obtain CD4+ T cells. None of the vaccinated had previously contracted SARS-CoV-2, and their nucleocapsid antibodies tested negative. In the cultures, half the medium was exchanged for IL-2 medium on days 3 and 7. The sequence derives from a human donor who received a COVID-19 vaccine. The V and J genes are TRBV9 and TRBJ2-7; 9 nucleotides line up with TRBD1. The starting material was CD4+ T cells from PBMCs cultured with HCoV-NL63 spike peptides, obtained before COVID-19 vaccination. The CDR3 bases are TGTGCCAGCAGCGCCGGGCCGGGACAGGGTCGGTACGAGCAGTACTTC. It yields the protein CASSAGPGQGRYEQYF.